Sequencing of this TCR beta chain was carried out in a study of spatial heterogeneity in lung cancer. Many counts were recorded for this clonotype. The CDR3 length is 16 residues. The ends lost 4 bases at V and 5 bases at J; junction bases unmatched: 9. Germline lookup yields CDR1 SGHNT and CDR2 YYREEE (reference sequence). Time point given: blood at routine non-recurrence follow-up after resection. TCRdb re-analysed the 5' RACE reads in MiXCR, keeping a single row per CDR3 protein. Among approximately 39,000 distinct CDR3 sequences listed, under 9% were seen once. This specimen was PBMCs, taken at follow-up. The origin of this receptor is a male donor with early-stage non-small cell lung cancer. The gene calls are TRBV5-4 and TRBJ2-2; 9 bases are a match to TRBD1. CDR3 sequence reads: CASSATGTGYTGELFF. DNA of the CDR3: TGTGCCAGCAGCGCCACCGGGACAGGGTATACCGGGGAGCTGTTTTTT.